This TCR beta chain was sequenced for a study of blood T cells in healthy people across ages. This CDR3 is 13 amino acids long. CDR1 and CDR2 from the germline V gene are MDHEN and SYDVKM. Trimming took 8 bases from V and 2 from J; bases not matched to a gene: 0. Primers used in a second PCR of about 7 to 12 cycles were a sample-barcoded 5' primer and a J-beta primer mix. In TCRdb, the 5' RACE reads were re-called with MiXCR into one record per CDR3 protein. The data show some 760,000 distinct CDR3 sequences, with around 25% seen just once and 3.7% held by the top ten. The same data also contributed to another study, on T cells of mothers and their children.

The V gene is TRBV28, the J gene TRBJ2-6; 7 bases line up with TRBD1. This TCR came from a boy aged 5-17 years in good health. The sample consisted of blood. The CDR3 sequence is CASGTAGANVLTF. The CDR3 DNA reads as TGTGCCAGCGGGACAGCTGGGGCCAACGTCCTGACTTTC.